These 30 T cell receptor beta chains share one sample of origin, sequenced in a study of glioma-infiltrating T cells. TCR alpha and beta CDR3 regions were amplified from RNA using iRepertoire nested multiplex PCR. TCRdb re-called the multiplex PCR reads with MiXCR, one entry per CDR3 protein. The profile shows approximately 190,000 distinct CDR3 sequences, 25% to 35% of them singletons. Sequencing was carried out using glioma tissue, nonneoplastic brain tissue, or PBMCs (not recorded which). The receptors here all came from a human donor with low-grade glioma or glioblastoma, undergoing nonglioma brain surgery, or in good health (not recorded which).

The genes are TRBV19 and TRBJ1-5; 8 nucleotides align to TRBD1. The CDR3 is 14 residues long. Per germline, CDR1 LNHDA and CDR2 SQIVND (reference sequence). With V trimmed by 5 bases and J by 7 bases, 7 bases remained unmatched. The CDR3: CASSRTGRRQPQHF. In DNA, the CDR3 is TGTGCCAGTAGTCGGACAGGGCGGCGACAGCCCCAGCATTTT.

This clonotype was detected many times. The J gene is TRBJ2-1, the V gene TRBV7-9; 11 positions agree with TRBD2. This CDR3 is built from 15 residues. The ends lost 6 bases at V and 5 bases at J; junction bases unmatched: 6. CDR1 and CDR2 from the germline V gene are SEHNR and FQNEAQ (reference sequence). The CDR3 loop reads CASRPTSGGDNEQFF. As DNA, the CDR3 is TGTGCCAGCAGACCAACTAGCGGGGGTGACAATGAGCAGTTCTTC.

This chain uses TRBV19 with TRBJ1-2, with TRBD1 matching 7 bases. The CDR3 is made up of 19 amino acids. Losses at the gene ends were 6 bases for V and 2 bases for J; bases not matched to a gene: 21. Germline CDR1 LNHDA, CDR2 SQIVND (reference sequence). The CDR3 spells CASRIDPDRRPSPNYGYTF. The CDR3 DNA follows: TGTGCCAGTAGGATTGATCCGGACAGGAGACCCTCTCCCAACTATGGCTACACCTTC.

In its sample, this clonotype was seen many times. The chain joins TRBV11-2 to TRBJ2-7; 12 nucleotides match TRBD2. Germline-derived CDR1 and CDR2 are SGHAT and FQNNGV. This CDR3 has 14 residues. Unmatched junction bases numbered 3, after V lost 5 bases and J lost 4 bases. In DNA form, the CDR3 reads TGTGCCAGCAGCATTCTAGCGGGAGGGTACGAGCAGTACTTC. Encoded protein: CASSILAGGYEQYF.

This clonotype appeared many times. The chain has TRBV20-1 and TRBJ2-1; D is unclear. Germline CDR1 reads DFQATT; CDR2 reads SNEGSKA (reference sequence). Deletions cut 3 bases from V and 3 bases from J, with 9 bases between. This CDR3 has 13 amino acids. The CDR3 sequence is CSARRSSYNEQFF. CDR3 sequence (DNA): TGCAGTGCTAGGAGGTCCAGCTACAATGAGCAGTTCTTC.

This clonotype came up many times. This sequence joins TRBV6-1 and TRBJ1-4; no reliable D call. The CDR3 is 17 amino acids. The germline V gene has CDR1 MNHNS and CDR2 SASEGT. Trimming stripped 0 bases from V and 8 bases from J, with 19 bases between. The DNA for the CDR3 is TGTGCCAGCAGTGAAGCGGTAGCCCGGAATCGTAACGAAAAACTGTTTTTT. As protein: CASSEAVARNRNEKLFF.

V gene TRBV11-2 combines with J gene TRBJ2-1; a weak D match, TRBD1 (7 bases). Germline CDR1 reads SGHAT; CDR2 reads FQNNGV. Trimming left V 0 bases short and J 7 bases short, with 19 bases between. The CDR3 has 17 amino acids. The CDR3 region is CASSLDLLAGGINEQFF. CDR3 DNA: TGTGCCAGCAGCTTAGATCTCTTGGCAGGGGGGATTAATGAGCAGTTCTTC.

The genes are TRBV5-5 and TRBJ2-7; no definite D call. Per germline, CDR1 SGHKS and CDR2 YYEKEE (reference sequence). Trimming stripped 0 bases from V and 2 bases from J, with 9 bases between. The CDR3 consists of 14 residues. The CDR3 is CASSLGSSTYEQYF. CDR3 sequence (DNA): TGTGCCAGCAGCTTGGGCAGCTCCACCTACGAGCAGTACTTC.

This clonotype was picked up many times. V usage is TRBV7-2 and J usage is TRBJ2-7; perhaps TRBD2 as D (7 bases). The CDR3 extends over 15 amino acids. Trimming left V 5 bases short and J 6 bases short, with 20 bases between. Germline assignment: CDR1 SGHTA and CDR2 FQGNSA. As DNA, the CDR3 is TGTGCCAGCAGCCGGACGCGGGGGACCAGGGGCGAGCAGTACTTC. The encoded protein is CASSRTRGTRGEQYF.

Concerning this clonotype itself: No conserved phenylalanine or tryptophan ends this CDR3, so it is likely a read error. V usage is TRBV29-1 and J usage is TRBJ2-7; 8 bases map to TRBD2. The CDR3 has 12 residues. V was pared by 7 bases and J by 3 bases, with 5 bases of the junction left unmatched. Germline CDR1 reads SQVTM; CDR2 reads ANQGSEA. CDR3 protein: CSGGTSGYEQYL. CDR3 DNA sequence: TGCAGCGGTGGGACTAGTGGCTACGAGCAGTACCTC.

Regarding this clonotype: A much larger clone sits a single nucleotide away, making a read error possible. The chain links TRBV5-4 to TRBJ1-1, with a weak D call TRBD1 (5 bases). Germline lookup yields CDR1 SGHNT and CDR2 YYREEE (reference sequence). The CDR3 contains 15 residues. The CDR3 DNA follows: TGTGCCGGCAGCCCGGTTCGGGGCTCGGACACTGAAGCTTTCTTT. Its protein is CAGSPVRGSDTEAFF.

The sample holds one count of this clonotype. V and J are TRBV7-8 and TRBJ2-7, with 9 bases lining up with TRBD2. V lost 5 bases, J lost 3 bases, and 14 bases stayed unmatched. The CDR3 length is 17 residues. Germline V gene lookup returns CDR1 SGHVS and CDR2 FQNEAQ. The CDR3: CASSLLWSTSGNYEQYF. The CDR3 DNA follows: TGTGCCAGCAGCCTTTTATGGTCGACTAGCGGTAACTACGAGCAGTACTTC.

This clonotype came up a few times. The rearrangement joins TRBV30 to TRBJ1-3; 7 nucleotides line up with TRBD1. CDR3 length: 17 residues. With V trimmed by 2 bases and J by 1 base, 11 bases remained unmatched. Germline V gene sequence: CDR1 GTSNPN, CDR2 SVGIG (reference sequence). The CDR3 is CAWSIPRGMQSGNTIYF. CDR3 nucleotides: TGTGCCTGGAGTATCCCCAGGGGGATGCAGTCTGGAAACACCATATATTTT.

The table lists this clonotype with many counts. The chain links TRBV6-4 to TRBJ2-3, with D tentatively TRBD1 or TRBD2 (5 bases each). The CDR3 sequence is 15 residues long. From germline, CDR1 is MRHNA and CDR2 SNTAGT. Trimming took 5 bases from V and 2 from J, leaving 14 bases between them. Written as DNA, the CDR3 is TGTGCCAGCAGTATGCACGGGACCTACACAGATACGCAGTATTTT. Translating it yields CASSMHGTYTDTQYF.

In its sample, this clonotype was seen many times. CDR3 DNA sequence: TGTGCCAGCACCGCGGGGGTAGCAGACACAGATACGCAGTATTTT. Protein sequence: CASTAGVADTDTQYF. This rearrangement joins TRBV6-1 to TRBJ2-3; the match to TRBD2 covers 7 bases. The length of the CDR3 is 15 residues. The germline gives CDR1 MNHNS, CDR2 SASEGT. V lost 7 bases to trimming and J lost 2 bases; unmatched junction nucleotides: 9.

With regard to this clonotype: No conserved phenylalanine or tryptophan ends this CDR3, so it is likely a read error. This sequence joins TRBV19 and TRBJ2-5; a possible D gene is TRBD2 (6 bases). V gave up 0 bases and J gave up 5 bases, with 10 bases separating them. Germline values: CDR1 LNHDA, CDR2 SQIVND (reference sequence). This CDR3 contains 14 residues. The CDR3 sequence: CASSIDPRGETQYL. Here the CDR3 DNA reads TGTGCCAGTAGTATAGATCCCCGGGGGGAGACCCAGTACTTA.

This clonotype was seen many times. V gene TRBV6-4 combines with J gene TRBJ2-1; maybe TRBD2 (6 bases). In germline, CDR1 is MRHNA, CDR2 SNTAGT. Trimming removed 5 bases from V and 8 bases from J, with 10 bases in between. The CDR3 has 12 residues. CDR3 bases: TGTGCCAGCAGTTCCCCTAGCGATGAGCAGTTCTTC. Protein sequence: CASSSPSDEQFF.

This clonotype was seen once. V usage is TRBV15 and J usage is TRBJ2-4; 10 positions match TRBD1. The CDR3 extends over 17 amino acids. Germline loops: CDR1 LNHNV, CDR2 YYDKDF (reference sequence). Germline trimming cut 0 bases from V and 7 bases from J; bases unmatched to any gene: 9. The CDR3 loop reads CATSRDKDRDRGNIQYF. Here the CDR3 DNA reads TGTGCCACCAGCAGAGATAAGGACCGGGACAGGGGTAACATTCAGTACTTC.

In this sample, this clonotype turned up many times. The chain employs TRBV19 and TRBJ2-1; TRBD2 aligns across 11 bases. Trimming removed 3 bases from V and 8 bases from J; junction bases left unmatched: 3. This CDR3 has 14 amino acids. Germline V lookup: CDR1 LNHDA, CDR2 SQIVND (reference sequence). The CDR3 loop is CASSIPGLADEQFF. The CDR3, as DNA: TGTGCCAGTAGTATTCCGGGACTAGCGGATGAGCAGTTCTTC.

This clonotype was counted at least ten times. Its ends do not fully match the called genes, so a read error is possible. The chain joins TRBV5-1 to TRBJ2-7; the D gene is possibly TRBD1 (5 bases). Germline V lookup: CDR1 SGHRS, CDR2 YFSETQ. The length of the CDR3 is 13 residues. The CDR3 spells CASSPRTTYEQYF. CDR3 DNA: TGTGCCAGCAGTCCCCGGACAACCTACGAGCAGTACTTC.

This clonotype was counted at least ten times. The CDR3 region is CSARAVEVAVKEETQYF. Here the CDR3 DNA reads TGCAGTGCTAGAGCCGTGGAGGTAGCGGTAAAAGAAGAGACCCAGTACTTC. The J gene is TRBJ2-5, the V gene TRBV20-1; tentatively, D is TRBD2 (6 bases). CDR1 is DFQATT, CDR2 SNEGSKA, per germline (reference sequence). The CDR3 covers 17 residues. Trimming shortened V by 1 base and J by 3 bases, and 21 bases separated the two germline ends.

This clonotype has at least ten counts. The V and J genes are TRBV3-1 and TRBJ1-4, with 7 positions matching TRBD1. The trim removed 4 bases at V and 6 bases at J, leaving 5 bases unmatched. This CDR3 spans 14 amino acids. Germline CDR1 LGHDT, CDR2 YNNKEL (reference sequence). CDR3 loop: CASSPRDRDEKLFF. The CDR3 nucleotides are TGTGCCAGCAGCCCCAGAGACAGGGATGAAAAACTGTTTTTT.

The V gene is TRBV2, the J gene TRBJ2-5; maybe TRBD1 (5 bases). Germline V lookup: CDR1 SNHLY, CDR2 FYNNEI. This CDR3 region has 15 residues. V was trimmed by 2 bases and J by 7 bases, leaving 17 bases between them. The chain's CDR3 is CASSEMGLGMGTQYF. The CDR3 coding sequence is TGTGCCAGCAGTGAAATGGGGCTGGGGATGGGGACCCAGTACTTC.

Concerning this clonotype itself: Being one base from a much bigger clone, this may be a read error. J is TRBJ1-6 and V is TRBV4-1; 7 nucleotides align to TRBD1. Germline CDR1 is MGHRA and CDR2 is YSYEKL. This CDR3 contains 15 residues. Written as DNA, the CDR3 is TGCGCCAGCAGCCGCGGCCGGGACAGACGGTCACCCCTCCAATTT. Protein sequence: CASSRGRDRRSPLQF.

Ten or more counts support this clonotype. The chain is built from TRBV4-2 and TRBJ2-7; 8 bases map to TRBD2. The V gene's germline CDR1 is LGHNA and CDR2 YNFKEQ. The CDR3 consists of 14 residues. Trimming at V came to 4 bases and at J to 5 bases, leaving 7 bases not matched to a gene. CDR3 region: CASSPPGLAHEQYF. In nucleotides, the CDR3 is TGTGCCAGCAGCCCCCCCGGACTAGCCCACGAGCAGTACTTC.

In the case of this clonotype: This may stem from a read error, because a much larger clone lies one nucleotide away. The chain joins TRBV7-9 to TRBJ2-2; D may be TRBD2 (5 bases). Germline V gene lookup returns CDR1 SEHNR and CDR2 FQNEAQ (reference sequence). The CDR3 sequence is 13 residues long. This CDR3 is CASRISSTGELSF. DNA of the CDR3: TGTGCCAGCAGGATATCTAGCACCGGGGAGCTGTCTTTT.

The gene calls are TRBV9 and TRBJ2-7; D remains unclear. V lost 1 base to trimming and J lost 1 base, with 12 bases between them. The CDR3 consists of 15 residues. Germline assignment: CDR1 SGDLS and CDR2 YYNGEE. The CDR3 region has the DNA TGTGCCAGCAGCGTAAGGGCTGGCCCATCCTACGAGCAGTACTTC. Protein: CASSVRAGPSYEQYF. Full variable domain (rest looked up from reference TRBV9 and TRBJ2-7): DSGVTQTPKHLITATGQRVTLRCSPRSGDLSVYWYQQSLDQGLQFLIQYYNGEERAKGNILERFSAQQFPDLHSELNLSSLELGDSALYFCASSVRAGPSYEQYFGPGTRLTVT.

In its sample, this clonotype was seen many times. The rearrangement links TRBV4-2 to TRBJ1-2, with D perhaps TRBD1 (5 bases). CDR3 length: 15 residues. The V end was cut by 3 bases, the J end by 3 bases, with 14 bases between. In germline, CDR1 is LGHNA, CDR2 YNFKEQ. The CDR3 DNA sequence: TGTGCCAGCAGCCAGGAACAGTTAGGGGACTATGGCTACACCTTC. This translates into CASSQEQLGDYGYTF.

This clonotype appeared many times. This chain connects TRBV20-1 to TRBJ2-5; perhaps TRBD1 as D (5 bases). Trimming pared 3 bases from V and 4 bases from J, leaving 9 bases between. The CDR3 totals 12 residues. CDR1 and CDR2 (germline): DFQATT, SNEGSKA (reference sequence). The CDR3 here is CSASETVETQYF. CDR3 nucleotide sequence: TGCAGTGCTAGTGAGACAGTAGAGACCCAGTACTTC.

The chain uses TRBV18 and TRBJ2-1; no reliable D call. The CDR3 covers 16 residues. Between the trimmed V and J ends, which lost 5 bases and 2 bases, there was a span of 16 bases. Germline assignment: CDR1 KGHSH and CDR2 LQKENI. CDR3 amino acids: CASSADLSSPYNEQFF. The CDR3 coding sequence is TGTGCCAGCTCAGCGGATCTTAGTAGCCCCTACAATGAGCAGTTCTTC.